These T cell receptor beta chains were read from a single sample in a study of CD8+ T cells in alopecia areata. Profiling relied on immunoSEQ multiplex PCR, and the TCRdb table lists in-frame clones only, not all of them. Here the sample spans 200,000 to 250,000 clones, 64% being singletons. Sample: CD4+ T cells sorted from blood, taken at week 4, from a patient treated with tofacitinib. These receptors were obtained from a human donor with alopecia areata. The CDR3 runs from the conserved cysteine through the conserved F or W. A D gene is named only where the DNA matches it firmly. Size is omitted from some rows. Given values are once, few, many or a class for expanded clones.

D,size,V,J,DNA,CDR3
TRBD1,-,TRBV7-9,TRBJ2-7,TGTGCCAGCGAGGACAGGGAGAGCTACGAGCAGTACTTC,CASEDRESYEQYF
TRBD2,few,TRBV11-2,TRBJ2-2,TGTGCCAGCAGCTTAGAAGACTGGGAGGGAGTGACCGGGGAGCTGTTTTTT,CASSLEDWEGVTGELFF
-,-,TRBV5-4,TRBJ2-3,TGTGCCAGCACCGACTTCGGGGCAGATACGCAGTATTTT,CASTDFGADTQYF
TRBD1,-,TRBV6-5,TRBJ1-2,TGTGCCAGCAGCCACACCACCGTGGACAGGGGACGATACACCTTC,CASSHTTVDRGRYTF
-,-,TRBV6-1,TRBJ2-1,TGTGCCAGCAGTGGACTCATTGGCAATGAGCAGTTCTTC,CASSGLIGNEQFF
-,-,TRBV30,TRBJ2-7,TGTGCCTGGAGTGTACTAACCGAGCAGTACTTC,CAWSVLTEQYF
TRBD2,-,TRBV29-1,TRBJ2-1,TGCAGCGCCGCTAGCGGGGGAGACAATGAGCAGTTCTTC,CSAASGGDNEQFF
-,once,TRBV29-1,TRBJ2-7,TGCAGCGTTGCGAACAGGATGCAGTACTTC,CSVANRMQYF
-,few,TRBV5-1,TRBJ1-1,TGCGCCAGCAGCTTGGAACCCCGCACTGAAGCTTTCTTT,CASSLEPRTEAFF
-,-,TRBV7-9,TRBJ2-3,TGTGCCAGCAGCTTAGCGGGGGCCACAGATACGCAGTATTTT,CASSLAGATDTQYF
TRBD1,-,TRBV29-1,TRBJ1-1,TGCAGCGTCCAACAGGGGCAGAACACTGAAGCTTTCTTT,CSVQQGQNTEAFF
-,few,TRBV29-1,TRBJ1-2,TGCAGCGTTGAACTGGCAGGCTATGGCTACACCTTC,CSVELAGYGYTF
-,-,TRBV27,TRBJ1-1,TGTGCCAGCAGTCCTATGCAGGGGAGCACTGAAGCTTTCTTT,CASSPMQGSTEAFF
-,-,TRBV2,TRBJ2-5,TGTGCCAGCAGTTCTAGGAGGGGGCGAGAGACCCAGTACTTC,CASSSRRGRETQYF
-,many,TRBV5-1,TRBJ1-1,TGCGCCAGCTCTGTTGGTCCAGCGAACACTGAAGCTTTCTTT,CASSVGPANTEAFF
-,-,TRBV7-9,TRBJ1-2,TGTGCCAGCAGCTTTGACAGATTAGCTAACTATGGCTACACCTTC,CASSFDRLANYGYTF
-,few,TRBV7-2,TRBJ2-1,TGTGCCAGCAGCAGACAGGCCCAATGGGATGAGCAGTTCTTC,CASSRQAQWDEQFF
-,-,TRBV29-1,TRBJ2-2,TGCAGCGTTGCAGGCACCGGGGAGCTGTTTTTT,CSVAGTGELFF
TRBD1,few,TRBV7-9,TRBJ2-1,TGTGCCAGCAGCTCGTACAACAGGGGGAATGAGCAGTTCTTC,CASSSYNRGNEQFF
-,once,TRBV14,TRBJ2-4,TGTGCCAGCAGCCAAGAGCCTCGGGGCCCAAAAAACATTCAGTACTTC,CASSQEPRGPKNIQYF
-,-,TRBV2,TRBJ1-1,TGTGCCAGCAGGGGTTGGATGAACACTGAAGCTTTCTTT,CASRGWMNTEAFF
TRBD2,-,TRBV7-2,TRBJ2-3,TGTGCCAGCAGCCCGAGGAGCGGGGGGGGATCTAGCACAGATACGCAGTATTTT,CASSPRSGGGSSTDTQYF
TRBD1,-,TRBV29-1,TRBJ1-1,TGCAGCGTTGTAGGGACAGGGGCACTGAACACTGAAGCTTTCTTT,CSVVGTGALNTEAFF
TRBD1,-,TRBV7-2,TRBJ1-2,TGTGCCAGCAGCTTAGACCGGACAGGCCGGAGCTACACCTTC,CASSLDRTGRSYTF
-,-,TRBV7-9,TRBJ1-2,TGTGCCAGCAGCTTAGGTACCCTCCTCTCCGGGGGCTACACCTTC,CASSLGTLLSGGYTF